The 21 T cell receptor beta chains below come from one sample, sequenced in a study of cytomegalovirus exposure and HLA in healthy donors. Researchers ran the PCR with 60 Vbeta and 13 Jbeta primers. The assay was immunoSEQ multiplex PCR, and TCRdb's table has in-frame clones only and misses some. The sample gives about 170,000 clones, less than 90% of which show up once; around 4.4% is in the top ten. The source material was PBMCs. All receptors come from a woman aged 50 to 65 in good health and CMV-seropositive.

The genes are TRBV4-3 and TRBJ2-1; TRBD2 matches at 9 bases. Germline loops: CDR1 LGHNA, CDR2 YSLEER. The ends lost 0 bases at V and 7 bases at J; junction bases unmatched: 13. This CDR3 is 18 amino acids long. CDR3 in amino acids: CASSQDRGSGSLGNEQFF. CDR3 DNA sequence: TGCGCCAGCAGCCAAGATCGCGGTAGCGGGAGTCTAGGTAATGAGCAGTTCTTC.

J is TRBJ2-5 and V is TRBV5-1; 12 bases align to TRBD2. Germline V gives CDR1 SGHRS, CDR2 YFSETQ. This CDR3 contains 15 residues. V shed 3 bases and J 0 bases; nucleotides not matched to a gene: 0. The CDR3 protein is CASSWTSGDQETQYF. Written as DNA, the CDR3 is TGCGCCAGCAGCTGGACTAGCGGGGACCAAGAGACCCAGTACTTC.

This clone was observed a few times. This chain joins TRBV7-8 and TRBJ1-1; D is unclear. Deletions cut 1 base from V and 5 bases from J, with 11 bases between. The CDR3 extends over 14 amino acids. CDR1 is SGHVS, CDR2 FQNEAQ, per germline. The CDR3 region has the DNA TGTGCCAGCAGCTTAGGCGGGGATCGGACTGAAGCTTTCTTT. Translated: CASSLGGDRTEAFF. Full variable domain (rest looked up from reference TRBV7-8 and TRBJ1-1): GAGVSQSPRYKVAKRGQDVALRCDPISGHVSLFWYQQALGQGPEFLTYFQNEAQLDKSGLPSDRFFAERPEGSVSTLKIQRTQQEDSAVYLCASSLGGDRTEAFFGQGTRLTVV.

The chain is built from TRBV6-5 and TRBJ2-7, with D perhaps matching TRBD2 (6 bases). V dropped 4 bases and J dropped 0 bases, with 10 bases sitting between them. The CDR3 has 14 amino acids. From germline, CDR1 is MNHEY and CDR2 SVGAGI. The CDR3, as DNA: TGTGCCAGCAGTTGGAGGGTTGGCTCCTACGAGCAGTACTTC. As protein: CASSWRVGSYEQYF.

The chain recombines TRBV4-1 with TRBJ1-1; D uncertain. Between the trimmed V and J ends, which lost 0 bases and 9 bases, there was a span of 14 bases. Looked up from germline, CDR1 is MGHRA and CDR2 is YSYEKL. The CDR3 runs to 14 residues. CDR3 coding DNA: TGCGCCAGCAGCCAAGATGCGGATACCGTCCAAGCTTTCTTT. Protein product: CASSQDADTVQAFF.

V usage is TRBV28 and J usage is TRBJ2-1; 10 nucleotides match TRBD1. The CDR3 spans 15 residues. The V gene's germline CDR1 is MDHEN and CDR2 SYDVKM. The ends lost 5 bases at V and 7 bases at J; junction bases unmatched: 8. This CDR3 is CASSQDRGRENEQFF. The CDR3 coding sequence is TGTGCCAGCAGTCAAGACAGGGGGCGCGAGAATGAGCAGTTCTTC.

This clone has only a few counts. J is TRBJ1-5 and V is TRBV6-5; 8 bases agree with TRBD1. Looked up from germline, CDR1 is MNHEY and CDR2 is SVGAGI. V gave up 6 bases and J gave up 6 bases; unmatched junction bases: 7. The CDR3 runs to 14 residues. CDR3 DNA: TGTGCCAGCAGCCTTGACAGGGGAGGTCAGCCCCAGCATTTT. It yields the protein CASSLDRGGQPQHF.

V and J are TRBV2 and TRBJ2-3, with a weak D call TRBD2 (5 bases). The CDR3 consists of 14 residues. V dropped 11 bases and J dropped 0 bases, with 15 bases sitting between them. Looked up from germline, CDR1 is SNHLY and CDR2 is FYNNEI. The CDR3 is CAAGIARSTDTQYF. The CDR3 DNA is TGTGCCGCCGGGATAGCGCGAAGCACAGATACGCAGTATTTT. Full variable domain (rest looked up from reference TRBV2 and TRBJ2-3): EPEVTQTPSHQVTQMGQEVILRCVPISNHLYFYWYRQILGQKVEFLVSFYNNEISEKSEIFDDQFSVERPDGSNFTLKIRSTKLEDSAMYFCAAGIARSTDTQYFGPGTRLTVL.

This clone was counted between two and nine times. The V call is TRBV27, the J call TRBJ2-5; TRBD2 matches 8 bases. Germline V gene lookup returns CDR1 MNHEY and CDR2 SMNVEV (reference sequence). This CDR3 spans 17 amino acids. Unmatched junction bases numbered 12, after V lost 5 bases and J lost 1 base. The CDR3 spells CASSPIGGVSPQETQYF. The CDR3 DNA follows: TGTGCCAGCAGTCCAATCGGGGGGGTATCCCCCCAAGAGACCCAGTACTTC.

CDR3 sequence: CASSFTPQGGQETQYF. The CDR3 DNA sequence: TGTGCCAGCAGCTTTACGCCACAGGGGGGGCAGGAGACCCAGTACTTC. The genes are TRBV7-2 and TRBJ2-5; weak D call: TRBD1 (8 bases). Germline lookup yields CDR1 SGHTA and CDR2 FQGNSA. Trimming stripped 3 bases from V and 5 bases from J, with 19 bases between. The CDR3 loop spans 16 amino acids.

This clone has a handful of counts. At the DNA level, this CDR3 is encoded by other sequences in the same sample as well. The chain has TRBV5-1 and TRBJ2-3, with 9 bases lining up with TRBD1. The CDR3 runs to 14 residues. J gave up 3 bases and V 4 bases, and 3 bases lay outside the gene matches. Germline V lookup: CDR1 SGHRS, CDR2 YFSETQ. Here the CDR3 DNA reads TGCGCCAGCAGCCCCGGACAGGGGACAGATACGCAGTATTTT. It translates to CASSPGQGTDTQYF. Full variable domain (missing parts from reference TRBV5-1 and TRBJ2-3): KAGVTQTPRYLIKTRGQQVTLSCSPISGHRSVSWYQQTPGQGLQFLFEYFSETQRNKGNFPGRFSGRQFSNSRSEMNVSTLELGDSALYLCASSPGQGTDTQYFGPGTRLTVL.

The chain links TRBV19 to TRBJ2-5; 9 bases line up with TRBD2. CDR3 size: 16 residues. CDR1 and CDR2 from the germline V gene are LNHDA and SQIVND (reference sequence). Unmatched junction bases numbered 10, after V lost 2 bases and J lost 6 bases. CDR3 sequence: CASSITRASGAKTQYF. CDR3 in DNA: TGTGCCAGTAGTATAACTAGGGCTAGCGGGGCGAAGACCCAGTACTTC.

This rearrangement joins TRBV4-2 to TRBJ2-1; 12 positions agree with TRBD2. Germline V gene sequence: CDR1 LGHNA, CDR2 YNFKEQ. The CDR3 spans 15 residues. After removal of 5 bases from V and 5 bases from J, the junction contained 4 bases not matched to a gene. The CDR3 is CASSVGLAGNNEQFF. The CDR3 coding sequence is TGTGCCAGCAGCGTCGGACTAGCGGGGAACAATGAGCAGTTCTTC.

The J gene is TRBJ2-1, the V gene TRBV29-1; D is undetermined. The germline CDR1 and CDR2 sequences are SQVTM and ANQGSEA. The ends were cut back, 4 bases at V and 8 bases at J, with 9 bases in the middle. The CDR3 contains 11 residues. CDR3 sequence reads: CSVGSLDEQFF. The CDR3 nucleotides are TGCAGCGTTGGTAGCCTCGATGAGCAGTTCTTC.

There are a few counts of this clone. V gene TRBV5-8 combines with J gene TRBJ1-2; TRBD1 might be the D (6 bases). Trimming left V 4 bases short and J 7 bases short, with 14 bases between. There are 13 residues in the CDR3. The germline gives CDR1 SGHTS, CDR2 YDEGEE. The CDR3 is CASSPGEGVGYTF. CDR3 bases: TGTGCCAGCAGCCCTGGAGAGGGGGTTGGCTACACCTTC.

In DNA form, the CDR3 reads TGCGCCAGCAGCTCGGGGAGCGGAAACACCATATATTTT. It codes for CASSSGSGNTIYF. The chain carries TRBV5-1 and TRBJ1-3; D gene unclear. V lost 3 bases and J 4 bases, leaving 8 bases between the germline ends. This CDR3 is 13 amino acids long. Germline loops: CDR1 SGHRS, CDR2 YFSETQ.

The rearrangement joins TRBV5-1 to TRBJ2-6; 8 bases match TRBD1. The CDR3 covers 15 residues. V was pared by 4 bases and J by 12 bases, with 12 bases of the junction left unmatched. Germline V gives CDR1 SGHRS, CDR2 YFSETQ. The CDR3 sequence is CASSLPQGAHSVLTF. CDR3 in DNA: TGCGCCAGCAGCCTCCCTCAGGGGGCGCACTCCGTCCTGACTTTC.

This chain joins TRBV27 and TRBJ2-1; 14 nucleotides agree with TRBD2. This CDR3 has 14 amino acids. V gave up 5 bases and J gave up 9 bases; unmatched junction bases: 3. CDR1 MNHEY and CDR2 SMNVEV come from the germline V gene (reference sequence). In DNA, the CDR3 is TGTGCCAGCAGTCGACTAGCGGGAGGGGGTGAGCAGTTCTTC. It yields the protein CASSRLAGGGEQFF.

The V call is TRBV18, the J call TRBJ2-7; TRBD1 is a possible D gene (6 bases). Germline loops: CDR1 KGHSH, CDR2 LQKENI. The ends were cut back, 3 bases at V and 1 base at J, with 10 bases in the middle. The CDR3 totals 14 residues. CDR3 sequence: CASSPGTSSYEQYF. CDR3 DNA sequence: TGTGCCAGCTCACCCGGGACATCTTCCTACGAGCAGTACTTC.

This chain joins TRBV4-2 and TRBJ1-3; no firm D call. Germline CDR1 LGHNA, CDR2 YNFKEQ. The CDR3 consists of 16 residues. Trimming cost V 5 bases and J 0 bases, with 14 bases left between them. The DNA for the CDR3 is TGTGCCAGCAGCGCTCGAACAGTGAGCTCTGGAAACACCATATATTTT. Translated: CASSARTVSSGNTIYF.

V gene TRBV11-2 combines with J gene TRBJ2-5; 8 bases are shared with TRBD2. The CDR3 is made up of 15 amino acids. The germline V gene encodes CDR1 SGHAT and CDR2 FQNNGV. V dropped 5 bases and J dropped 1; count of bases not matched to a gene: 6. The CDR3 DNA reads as TGTGCCAGCAGCCGGGGTAGCGGGGCCCAAGAGACCCAGTACTTC. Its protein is CASSRGSGAQETQYF.